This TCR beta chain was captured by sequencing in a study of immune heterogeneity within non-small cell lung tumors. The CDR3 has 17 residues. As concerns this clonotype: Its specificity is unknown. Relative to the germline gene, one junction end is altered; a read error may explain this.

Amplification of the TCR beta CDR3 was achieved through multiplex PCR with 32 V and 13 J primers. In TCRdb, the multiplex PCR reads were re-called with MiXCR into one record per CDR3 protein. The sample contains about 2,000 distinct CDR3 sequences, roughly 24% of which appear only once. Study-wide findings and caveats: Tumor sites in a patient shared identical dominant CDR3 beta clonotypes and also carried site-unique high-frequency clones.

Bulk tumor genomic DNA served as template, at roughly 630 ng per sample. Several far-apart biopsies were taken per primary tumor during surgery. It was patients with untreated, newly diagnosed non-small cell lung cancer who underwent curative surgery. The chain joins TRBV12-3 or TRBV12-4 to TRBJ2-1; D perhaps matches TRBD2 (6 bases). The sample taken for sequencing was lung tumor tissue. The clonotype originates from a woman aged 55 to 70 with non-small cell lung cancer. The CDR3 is CASSYQLAASSYNQQFF. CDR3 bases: TGTGCCAGCAGTTATCAACTAGCTGCCAGCTCCTACAATCAGCAGTTCTTC.